This TCR beta chain was profiled in a study of T-cell memory formation after mild COVID-19. This clonotype was detected ten times or more. Trimming took off 5 bases at V and 2 bases at J, with 13 bases between the two ends. CDR1 and CDR2 (germline): SGHTA, FQGNSA. There are 14 residues in the CDR3. Each CDR3 protein gets one entry after TCRdb re-called the 5' RACE reads with MiXCR. This sample has about 320,000 distinct CDR3 sequences; 14% occur once, and the top ten carry over 20%. This chain links TRBV7-2 with TRBJ2-7; D might be TRBD1 (5 bases). The receptor's source is a man aged 18-30 years who had mild COVID-19 (a few samples of this study predate the infection). Cell type and time point are not known. Material: PBMCs or a T cell subset sorted from them (not recorded which). The CDR3 is CASSPARAPYEQYF. The CDR3 DNA reads as TGTGCCAGCAGCCCTGCCAGGGCCCCCTACGAGCAGTACTTC. Using reference TRBV7-2 and TRBJ2-7 for the parts outside the CDR3, the full variable domain is GAGVSQSPSNKVTEKGKDVELRCDPISGHTALYWYRQSLGQGLEFLIYFQGNSAPDKSGLPSDRFSAERTGGSVSTLTIQRTQQEDSAVYLCASSPARAPYEQYFGPGTRLTVT.